This T cell receptor (beta chain) originates from a study of T cell changes during pregnancy in multiple sclerosis. Sequencing was performed with immunoSEQ multiplex PCR; in TCRdb, only in-frame clones are kept and a portion is missing. The table records roughly 100,000 clones, almost 95% of them present only once. Germline CDR1 is MGHDK and CDR2 is SYGVNS. CDR3 size: 15 residues. V dropped 2 bases and J dropped 2 bases, with 13 bases sitting between them. The chain uses TRBV25-1 and TRBJ2-7; D not resolved. Sample: peripheral blood, taken after pregnancy. The source is a female donor with multiple sclerosis, enrolled in a pregnancy study. The CDR3, as DNA: TGTGCCAGCAGTGAAGGTAGCATGCCCCCCTACGAGCAGTACTTC. It encodes CASSEGSMPPYEQYF.